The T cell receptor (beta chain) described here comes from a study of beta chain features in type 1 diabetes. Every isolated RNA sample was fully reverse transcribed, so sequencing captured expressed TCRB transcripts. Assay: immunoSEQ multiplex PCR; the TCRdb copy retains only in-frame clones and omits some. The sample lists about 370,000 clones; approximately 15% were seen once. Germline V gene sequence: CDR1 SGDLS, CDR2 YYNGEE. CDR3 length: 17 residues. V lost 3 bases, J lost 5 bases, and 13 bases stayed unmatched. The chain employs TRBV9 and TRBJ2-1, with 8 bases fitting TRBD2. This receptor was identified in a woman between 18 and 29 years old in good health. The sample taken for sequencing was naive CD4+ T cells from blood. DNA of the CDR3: TGTGCCAGCAGCGGGGTCGGGAGGGCCAAGTCGCACAATGAGCAGTTCTTC. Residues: CASSGVGRAKSHNEQFF.